Below, 20 T cell receptor beta chains from the same sample are listed, as sequenced in a study of T-cell reconstitution after alpha-beta-depleted transplantation in children. A TCRbeta library incorporating unique molecular identifiers was prepared. TCRdb independently ran MiXCR on the PCR reads; one entry per CDR3 protein. The sample holds 250,000 or so distinct CDR3 sequences, just under 8.5% seen once. The sample was PBMCs, mostly from graft donor cells, taken 180 days after TCRalphabeta/CD19-depleted stem cell transplant. All receptors derive from a male patient aged 5 to 17 who had a stem cell transplant for acute lymphoblastic leukemia, so the T cells may come from the graft donor.

This clonotype was recorded many times. This chain uses TRBV7-4 with TRBJ2-1; D might be TRBD2 (6 bases). CDR1 SGHVT and CDR2 SQSDAQ come from the germline V gene. CDR3 size: 14 residues. Trimming removed 4 bases at V and 6 bases at J, with 13 bases between. For the CDR3, the DNA is TGTGCCAGCAGCTCGACCCTGGGGGGCAATGAGCAGTTCTTC. Its translation is CASSSTLGGNEQFF.

This clonotype has ten or more counts. The chain joins TRBV6-2 or TRBV6-3 to TRBJ2-7; D gene uncertain. Germline CDR1 MNHEY, CDR2 SVGEGT. The CDR3 length is 13 residues. V was pared by 5 bases and J by 0 bases, with 8 bases between. CDR3 bases: TGTGCCAGCAGTCGGTCTTACTCCTACGAGCAGTACTTC. Protein product: CASSRSYSYEQYF.

At least ten counts were recorded for this clonotype. CDR3 sequence: CSVSSGGAYEQYF. The CDR3 DNA reads TGCAGCGTTTCTAGCGGGGGGGCCTACGAGCAGTACTTC. The rearrangement links TRBV29-1 to TRBJ2-7; 12 bases fit TRBD2. With 5 bases clipped from V and 2 bases from J, the junction kept 1 base outside the gene matches. This CDR3 has 13 amino acids. Germline V lookup: CDR1 SQVTM, CDR2 ANQGSEA.

Points on this clonotype: This could be a read error, since a much larger clone is one nucleotide away. The chain uses TRBV12-3 or TRBV12-4 and TRBJ2-5; no clear D gene. The V end was cut by 6 bases, the J end by 5 bases, with 13 bases between. CDR3 length equals 13 residues. The chain's CDR3 is CASSLYSDETQYF. In DNA form, the CDR3 reads TGTGCCAGCAGCCTGTACTCGGATGAGACCCAGTACTTC.

V is TRBV20-1 and J is TRBJ2-3, with a tentative D call TRBD2 (6 bases). The CDR3 has 13 residues. V lost 6 bases and J lost 1, with 11 bases in between. Germline V gene sequence: CDR1 DFQATT, CDR2 SNEGSKA (reference sequence). CDR3 sequence: CSAGGPGTDTQYF. CDR3 nucleotide sequence: TGCAGTGCGGGGGGTCCTGGCACAGATACGCAGTATTTT.

This clonotype has at least ten counts. The chain recombines TRBV12-3 or TRBV12-4 with TRBJ1-6; 7 bases fit TRBD1. V gave up 5 bases and J gave up 10 bases; unmatched junction bases: 8. The CDR3 is made up of 14 amino acids. The CDR3, as DNA: TGTGCCAGCAGTCCCCGACAGGGTGTATCACCCCTCCACTTT. It specifies CASSPRQGVSPLHF.

This clonotype was picked up many times. The V gene is TRBV20-1, the J gene TRBJ2-4, with TRBD1 as a possible D gene (5 bases). The germline V and J ends were trimmed by 3 bases and 9 bases, with 12 bases remaining between them. Per germline, CDR1 DFQATT and CDR2 SNEGSKA (reference sequence). The CDR3 sequence is 12 residues long. In nucleotides, the CDR3 is TGCAGTGCTAGGGGGCCCCCTAGCATTCAGTACTTC. Translation gives CSARGPPSIQYF.

This clonotype was found many times. The CDR3 is CASSSRIGWLGDTQYF. The CDR3 bases are TGTGCCAGCAGCTCCCGTATCGGATGGCTGGGAGATACGCAGTATTTT. J is TRBJ2-3 and V is TRBV7-9; D remains unclear. The germline V and J ends were trimmed by 4 bases and 5 bases, with 19 bases remaining between them. Germline assignment: CDR1 SEHNR and CDR2 FQNEAQ (reference sequence). This CDR3 contains 16 residues.

This clonotype was seen ten or more times. This chain links TRBV10-3 with TRBJ2-7; D possibly matches TRBD1 or TRBD2 (5 bases each). V was trimmed by 5 bases and J by 0 bases, leaving 11 bases between them. The CDR3 extends over 14 amino acids. Looked up from germline, CDR1 is ENHRY and CDR2 is SYGVKD. As DNA, the CDR3 is TGTGCCATCAGTTGGGACGGGTTCTCCTACGAGCAGTACTTC. Protein: CAISWDGFSYEQYF.

The table lists this clonotype with many counts. The chain has TRBV12-3 or TRBV12-4 and TRBJ2-7; possibly TRBD2 for D (5 bases). Trimming shortened V by 4 bases and J by 6 bases, and 10 bases separated the two germline ends. This CDR3 contains 12 residues. CDR3 nucleotides: TGTGCCAGCAGTTGGAGCGGAGGCGAGCAGTACTTC. It encodes CASSWSGGEQYF.

This clonotype was seen at least ten times. V gene TRBV12-3 or TRBV12-4 combines with J gene TRBJ1-4, with D perhaps matching TRBD1 (6 bases). The CDR3 extends over 13 amino acids. V lost 3 bases, J lost 11 bases, and 13 bases lay in between. This CDR3 reads CASSLQGPGKLFF. The CDR3 DNA is TGTGCCAGCAGTTTGCAGGGGCCCGGGAAACTGTTTTTT.

This clonotype was counted ten times or more. The gene calls are TRBV6-2 or TRBV6-3 and TRBJ1-5; tentatively, D is TRBD1 (5 bases). The germline V and J ends were trimmed by 3 bases and 0 bases, with 9 bases remaining between them. The CDR3 covers 15 residues. Germline loops: CDR1 MNHEY, CDR2 SVGEGT. The CDR3: CASSYGQVSNQPQHF. The DNA of the CDR3 is TGTGCCAGCAGTTATGGACAAGTTAGCAATCAGCCCCAGCATTTT.

Ten or more counts support this clonotype. The chain is built from TRBV12-3 or TRBV12-4 and TRBJ2-7; the match to TRBD1 covers 7 bases. Unmatched junction bases numbered 9, after V lost 5 bases and J lost 11 bases. CDR3 length: 12 residues. The chain's CDR3 is CASSPFGQEEYF. Written as DNA, the CDR3 is TGTGCCAGCAGTCCCTTCGGACAGGAAGAGTACTTC.

This clonotype was counted at least ten times. The chain employs TRBV5-1 and TRBJ2-1, with 9 bases fitting TRBD1. CDR1 is SGHRS, CDR2 YFSETQ, per germline. The junction had 8 bases not matched to a gene; V was cut back by 7 bases and J by 6 bases. The CDR3 runs to 14 residues. DNA of the CDR3: TGCGCCAGCCGGATCGGGACAGGGCGCAATGAGCAGTTCTTC. Translation gives CASRIGTGRNEQFF.

This clonotype was recorded at least ten times. The chain links TRBV9 to TRBJ2-1; D remains ambiguous. Per germline, CDR1 SGDLS and CDR2 YYNGEE. This CDR3 comprises 11 residues. The germline V and J ends were trimmed by 7 bases and 15 bases, with 17 bases remaining between them. CDR3 amino acids: CASSSLLGWFF. CDR3 nucleotide sequence: TGTGCCAGCTCCTCGTTGTTGGGATGGTTCTTC.

This clonotype was counted many times. The chain joins TRBV5-1 to TRBJ2-5; D may be TRBD1 (6 bases). CDR3 length equals 12 residues. V lost 8 bases and J lost 4, with 12 bases in between. Germline CDR1 is SGHRS and CDR2 is YFSETQ. CDR3 protein: CASRGIGETQYF. Here the CDR3 DNA reads TGCGCCAGTAGGGGGATCGGAGAGACCCAGTACTTC.

This clonotype has only a few counts. This rearrangement joins TRBV20-1 to TRBJ2-3; 10 nucleotides align to TRBD2. Trimming took 5 bases from V and 0 from J; bases not matched to a gene: 2. Germline V CDR1 and CDR2: DFQATT, SNEGSKA (reference sequence). This CDR3 spans 14 amino acids. The CDR3 reads CSAWTSGSTDTQYF. As DNA, the CDR3 is TGCAGTGCTTGGACTAGCGGCAGCACAGATACGCAGTATTTT.

The sample holds many counts of this clonotype. The chain is built from TRBV3-1 and TRBJ2-1; D call uncertain. Between the trimmed V and J ends, which lost 1 base and 5 bases, there was a span of 15 bases. The CDR3 is made up of 16 amino acids. Germline V gene lookup returns CDR1 LGHDT and CDR2 YNNKEL (reference sequence). CDR3 in amino acids: CASSQVRSARNNEQFF. The CDR3 nucleotides are TGTGCCAGCAGCCAAGTTAGGTCTGCTAGAAACAATGAGCAGTTCTTC.

This clonotype was counted ten times or more. This chain links TRBV4-3 with TRBJ1-3; TRBD1 might be the D (5 bases). Trimming pared 1 base from V and 3 bases from J, leaving 13 bases between. The CDR3 contains 16 residues. Germline values: CDR1 LGHNA, CDR2 YSLEER. DNA for the CDR3: TGCGCCAGCAGCCAAGTTCGGGGCGGGGTTGGAAACACCATATATTTT. Its protein is CASSQVRGGVGNTIYF.

Worth noting for this clonotype: A read error may be the cause here, since a much bigger clone is one base away. V and J are TRBV7-2 and TRBJ2-7; possibly TRBD1 for D (5 bases). The V end was cut by 7 bases, the J end by 0 bases, with 13 bases between. CDR3 size: 14 residues. CDR1 and CDR2 (germline): SGHTA, FQGNSA. CDR3: CASIFSGYSYEQYF. The CDR3 nucleotides read TGTGCCAGCATCTTTTCAGGGTACTCCTACGAGCAGTACTTC.